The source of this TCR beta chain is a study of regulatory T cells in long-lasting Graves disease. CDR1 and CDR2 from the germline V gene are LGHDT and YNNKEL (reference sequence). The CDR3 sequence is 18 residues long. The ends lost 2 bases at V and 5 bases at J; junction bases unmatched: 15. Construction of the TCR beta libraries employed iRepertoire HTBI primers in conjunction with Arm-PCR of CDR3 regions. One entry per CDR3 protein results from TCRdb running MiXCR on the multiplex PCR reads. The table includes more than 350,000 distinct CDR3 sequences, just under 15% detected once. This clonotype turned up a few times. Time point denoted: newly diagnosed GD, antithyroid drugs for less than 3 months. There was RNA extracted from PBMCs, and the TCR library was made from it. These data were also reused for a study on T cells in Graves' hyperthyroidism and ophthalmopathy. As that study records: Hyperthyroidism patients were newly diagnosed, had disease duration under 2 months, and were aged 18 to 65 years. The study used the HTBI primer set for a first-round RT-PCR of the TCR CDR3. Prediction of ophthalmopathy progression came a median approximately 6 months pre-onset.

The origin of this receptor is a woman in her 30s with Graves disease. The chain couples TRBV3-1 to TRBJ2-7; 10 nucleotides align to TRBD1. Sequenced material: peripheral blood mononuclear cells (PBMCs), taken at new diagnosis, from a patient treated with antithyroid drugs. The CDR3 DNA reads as TGTGCCAGCAGCCAACAGTTAGGAACGGGACAGGGGTTCAACGAGCAGTACTTC. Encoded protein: CASSQQLGTGQGFNEQYF.